Sequencing of this T cell receptor beta chain was carried out in a study of blood T cell repertoires in COVID-19. Turning to the study itself: Donors in the United States, Italy and Spain gave samples during acute or convalescent COVID-19. Nucleic acid was either cDNA or gDNA, and it came from T cells, B-cell-depleted T cells, or PBMCs.

How the authors handled the data: Estimation of nucleated cell counts was performed using reference gene primer amplification. The repertoire was sequenced with immunoSEQ multiplex PCR; TCRdb's copy has only in-frame clones and lacks some. V, J and clone size derive from that table, while D and trimming were established from the DNA sequence. The sample holds 150,000 to 200,000 clones, 81% seen once. The CDR3 loop spans 16 amino acids. After removal of 5 bases from V and 3 bases from J, the junction contained 5 bases not matched to a gene. Germline CDR1 and CDR2: SGHTA and FQGNSA. Sequencing used peripheral blood. This sequence was found in a man in his fifties or sixties with active or convalescent COVID-19. The chain uses TRBV7-2 and TRBJ2-3; 13 positions agree with TRBD2. This CDR3 is CASSDGGLAGTDTQYF. CDR3 nucleotides: TGTGCCAGCAGCGACGGGGGACTAGCGGGAACAGATACGCAGTATTTT.